The TCR beta chain described here comes from a study of blood T cell repertoires in COVID-19. The CDR3 totals 15 residues. Germline V gene lookup returns CDR1 SNHLY and CDR2 FYNNEI. Trimming cost V 6 bases and J 6 bases; bases outside gene matches: 7. The table came from immunoSEQ multiplex PCR; TCRdb's copy has only in-frame clones and leaves some out. The sample contains roughly 260,000 clones, 80% to 95% of which appear only once. The sequenced material came from peripheral blood. The TCR comes from a person aged 18 to 35 with COVID-19, enrolled during active disease. The chain combines TRBV2 with TRBJ1-6; TRBD1 aligns across 8 bases. CDR3 in DNA: TGTGCCAGCAGGGACAGGGTGTGGGGTAATTCACCCCTCCACTTT. Translated: CASRDRVWGNSPLHF.